The clone carrying this T cell receptor (beta chain) was found a few times. The sample comes from a study of T-cell memory formation after mild COVID-19. TCRdb re-derived calls from the 5' RACE reads in MiXCR, one entry per CDR3 protein. The data contain around 410,000 distinct CDR3 sequences, about a quarter of them seen just once; the ten biggest clones take up over 10%. Germline V gene lookup returns CDR1 SQVTM and CDR2 ANQGSEA. V dropped 3 bases and J dropped 7; count of bases not matched to a gene: 8. The CDR3 is made up of 16 amino acids. Sequencing was done on a sample of PBMCs or a T cell subset sorted from them (not recorded which). The sequence was obtained from an adult woman who had mild COVID-19 (a few samples of this study predate the infection). Cell type and time point are not known. The rearrangement joins TRBV29-1 to TRBJ2-1; 14 bases line up with TRBD2. DNA of the CDR3: TGCAGCGTTGACGGGACTAGCGGGAGTACTTATAATGAGCAGTTCTTC. Translating it yields CSVDGTSGSTYNEQFF.